The rows below give T cell receptor beta chains drawn from one sample of a study of CXCR3-negative and CXCR3-positive naive CD8 T cells. TCRdb re-called the 5' RACE reads and shows each CDR3 protein once, DNA omitted. This sample carries around 96,000 distinct CDR3 sequences, with around 1.7% going to the ten biggest clones. Material for sequencing was naive CXCR3- CD8+ T cells from blood. The source of these receptors is a human donor in good health. Some clones in this sample may be carry-over from other donors' samples. Both conserved end residues are part of each CDR3. Where a row states a size, it is once, few, many or the class of an expanded clone; other rows omit it.

NA,TRBJ2-3,TRBV6-5,CASSRLPLAGGRDTQYF
NA,TRBJ2-2,TRBV7-9,CASSRGGNTGELFF
NA,TRBJ1-4,TRBV25-1,CASTWGYEKLFF
NA,TRBJ2-2,TRBV7-6,CASSPGGSDTGELFF
NA,TRBJ2-1,TRBV29-1,CSVELPGAAYNEQFF
NA,TRBJ1-1,TRBV28,CASSSLISGWDTEAFF
NA,TRBJ1-6,TRBV5-1,CASSLEAPASSPLHF
NA,TRBJ2-7,TRBV3-1,CASSQDGQGKAYEQYF
NA,TRBJ2-7,TRBV27,CASSLSGGAGQSYEQYF
NA,TRBJ2-5,TRBV28,CASSLGQQETQYF
NA,TRBJ2-3,TRBV11-2,CASSLLGLAPDTQYF
NA,TRBJ2-1,TRBV29-1,CSVEGQGVYNEQFF
NA,TRBJ2-5,TRBV19,CASSIGTGWGETQYF
NA,TRBJ1-2,TRBV7-9,CASSNEAQNYGYTF
NA,TRBJ1-5,TRBV28,CASSPKGNQPQHF
NA,TRBJ2-7,TRBV19,CASGQATYEQYF
NA,TRBJ2-2,TRBV5-1,CASSLATGELFF
NA,TRBJ2-5,TRBV2,CASSSDLLWETQYF
NA,TRBJ2-7,TRBV6-5,CASSPSWGNEQYF
NA,TRBJ2-7,TRBV5-6,CASSVGLAGFSYEQYF
NA,TRBJ1-5,TRBV19,CASSGGLANQPQHF
NA,TRBJ2-1,TRBV29-1,CSVVGPGDEQFF
medium-sized,TRBJ2-7,TRBV6-1,CASSEFYEQYF
NA,TRBJ2-7,TRBV7-9,CASSLAASEQYF
NA,TRBJ2-2,TRBV7-9,CASSPKATSGTGELFF
NA,TRBJ2-2,TRBV23-1,CASKEDPRLAGDTGELFF
NA,TRBJ2-7,TRBV5-1,CASSSRDRSSYEQYF
NA,TRBJ2-7,TRBV6-2/TRBV6-3,CASSYVGLGSSYEQYF
NA,TRBJ2-2,TRBV7-9,CASSSEGRDYTGELFF
NA,TRBJ2-2,TRBV12-3/TRBV12-4,CASSLSPATGLEKTGELFF
NA,TRBJ1-2,TRBV4-1,CASSQPRLIGTGGDYGYTF
NA,TRBJ2-1,TRBV4-1,CASSPGSRDEQFF
NA,TRBJ2-7,TRBV7-6,CASSLGTGGAYEQYF
NA,TRBJ2-7,TRBV29-1,CSVALATPYEQYF
NA,TRBJ2-2,TRBV6-2/TRBV6-3,CASSSIRFGQGNTGELFF
NA,TRBJ1-1,TRBV5-1,CASSLDRLNTEAFF
NA,TRBJ2-4,TRBV7-9,CASSPRTGLAKNIQYF
NA,TRBJ2-3,TRBV28,CASSFSMGLAGADTQYF
NA,TRBJ2-7,TRBV29-1,CSVEYGEGYEQYF
NA,TRBJ2-3,TRBV15,CATSRGGSTDTQYF
NA,TRBJ2-7,TRBV4-1,CASSPAYAYEQYF
NA,TRBJ2-7,TRBV7-9,CASSFSGEIYEQYF
NA,TRBJ2-7,TRBV29-1,CSARGGGGPGYEQYF
NA,TRBJ2-7,TRBV3-1,CASSQDPRWAYEQYF
NA,TRBJ2-4,TRBV5-5,CASSGDESTAKNIQYF